This T cell receptor (beta chain) was documented in a study of OX40 agonist ivuxolimab in advanced cancers. The overall study: People who had prior anti-PD-1, anti-PD-L1 or anti-CTLA-4 therapy could take part, and around 40% had some.

Whole-study findings and limits: The antigen specificity of the peripheral T cells (those that were expanded) was not determined.

This clone was recorded a few times. Its antigen remains unidentified. An end of the junction does not agree with germline; a read error may underlie this. CDR3 length: 12 amino acids. The germline gives CDR1 SNHLY, CDR2 FYNNEI. Repertoires were generated with immunoSEQ multiplex PCR, while TCRdb's copy carries only in-frame clones and drops some. The table has 50,000 to 65,000 clones, approximately 90% seen once. This chain connects TRBV2 to TRBJ1-2; 9 nucleotides match TRBD1. The clonotype comes from an adult with an advanced solid tumor such as melanoma, head and neck, liver or kidney cancer. The source was CD4+ or CD8+ T cells sorted from blood, collected in a trial of the OX40 agonist ivuxolimab. In DNA form, the CDR3 reads TGTGCCAGCAGGGGGGACAGGGTATATTTCCACTTC. It yields the protein CASRGDRVYFHF.